This TCR beta chain emerged from a study of blood T cell repertoires in COVID-19. Study summary: COVID-19 samples, acute and convalescent, were from the United States, Italy and Spain. The analysed material was cDNA or gDNA that came from T cells, B-cell-depleted T cells, or PBMCs.

This clone occurred once. Per germline, CDR1 LNHDA and CDR2 SQIVND (reference sequence). This CDR3 has 13 residues. Between the trimmed V and J ends, which lost 0 bases and 5 bases, there was a span of 7 bases. In the source study's methods: By means of reference gene primer amplification, nucleated cell counts were estimated. The assay was immunoSEQ multiplex PCR, and TCRdb's table has in-frame clones only and misses some. D and trimming come from the DNA, and the V and J calls and clone size come from that table. The sample lists 200,000 to 250,000 clones, 88% occurring once. The rearrangement uses TRBV19 and TRBJ1-1, with D uncertain. Source material: peripheral blood. This clonotype originated in a woman in her fifties or sixties with acute or convalescent COVID-19. The CDR3 bases are TGTGCCAGTAGTATAGATGGTCGGACTGAAGCTTTCTTT. The encoded protein is CASSIDGRTEAFF.